This TCR beta chain comes out of a study of T cells in localized non-small cell lung cancer (dated by TCRdb to the early 2020s). Regarding the complete study: The study examined T cell repertoires in a few hundred patients with early-stage NSCLC and compared tumors with uninvolved tumor-adjacent lungs. All 250 or so NSCLC patients in the cohort were treatment-naive and had localized lung tumors that were resected. A mean age of 66.3 years was recorded for the NSCLC patients, of whom under 150 were male and around 100 were female.

At diagnosis, peripheral blood, uninvolved tumor-adjacent lung and tumor were collected and were preserved as a mix of fresh-frozen and FFPE material. For TCR repertoire profiling, blood samples were analyzed as peripheral blood mononuclear cells. Comment on this clone: Its antigen remains unidentified. The input lacks base qualities; no much larger clone sits a single base away.

The paper as a whole reports these results and caveats: Because multi-region tumor sequencing was not done, intratumor heterogeneity could not be ruled out. The highest T cell clonality was observed in uninvolved tumor-adjacent lung, where clonality exceeded that of tumor, suggesting that antigenic responses were more focused in uninvolved tumor-adjacent lung. Higher T cell density in blood was associated with longer overall survival, whereas higher clonality in adjacent lung was associated with shorter survival. A median of roughly 56 of the top 100 tumor clones were detected in paired uninvolved adjacent lung, and some 28 of these tumor clones were also found among the top 100 clones of the paired uninvolved adjacent lung. Because the study design was exploratory, TCR variables were selected using unadjusted p-values without false-discovery rate correction.

The immunoSEQ Assay was used to sequence TCR beta CDR3 regions from DNA. Turning to the authors' computational methods: To compute T cell density, TCR beta template counts were normalized to usable DNA, which was estimated by amplifying housekeeping genes. Richness was estimated with the preseqR package, extrapolating to 400,000 templates for PBMC samples and 120,000 templates for tissue samples. Clonality was calculated as one minus Pielou's evenness. Tissue-enriched TCRs were identified through differential abundance testing performed on productive amino-acid clonotypes, with a minimum total count of 5 and an alpha of 0.1. Repertoire overlap between compartments was quantified with the Jaccard Index and Morisita Overlap Index. GLIPH grouped TCR beta CDR3s together with public tetramer-defined viral CDR3s, and a viral motif had to include at least three viral sequences and show V-gene enrichment. TCRdb mirrors the immuneACCESS table, restricted to in-frame sequences. Some clones are absent from its copies; in checked studies, under half trace to an unresolved V gene, and the reason for the others is unknown. V and J calls plus clone size are reproduced from that table; the DNA served to infer D and trimming. This sample has fewer than 35,000 clones in its table, and 85% to 90% of those were observed once. Roughly 4.2% of the sample comes from the top ten.

V is cut by 5 bases and J by 1 base, and the space between the germline ends is 15 bases. The germline V gene encodes CDR1 SGHDT and CDR2 YYEEEE. The CDR3 covers 16 residues, taking in both the cysteine and the phenylalanine. The DNA shown is the 48-base CDR3, in frame from base 1. The chain is assembled from TRBV5-6 and TRBJ1-4; a weak D assignment points to TRBD1 (6 bases agree). The sequences come from peripheral blood, collected before any cancer treatment. This TCR was recovered from a man aged 35-75 years with stage I lung adenocarcinoma. The CDR3 has the sequence CASSSSGAKTNEKLFF. The nucleotide sequence is TGTGCCAGCAGTTCCTCGGGGGCGAAAACTAATGAAAAACTGTTTTTT.